The 9 T cell receptor beta chains below were found in one sample sequenced in a study of beta chain features in type 1 diabetes. The isolated RNA, all of it, was reverse transcribed, so expressed TCRB transcripts were what got sequenced. Produced via immunoSEQ multiplex PCR; TCRdb's table is partial and in-frame only. The data show about 650,000 clones, with around 11% seen just once and 0.095% to 0.15% held by the top ten. General study results and limits: Shorter TCRB CDR3s, moderately but significantly so, were found in Type 1 diabetes patients in all four CD4+ subsets.

What these receptors recognize is not known. The specimen was naive CD4+ T cells from blood. These receptors were taken from a young man with type 1 diabetes.

V and J are TRBV7-3 and TRBJ2-1; 7 nucleotides align to TRBD1. The ends lost 5 bases at V and 5 bases at J; junction bases unmatched: 9. The CDR3 extends over 15 amino acids. Germline CDR1 is SGHTA and CDR2 is FQGTGA. This CDR3 is CASSARTGINNEQFF. As DNA, the CDR3 is TGTGCCAGCAGCGCGCGGACAGGAATTAACAATGAGCAGTTCTTC. The entire variable domain, with the rest obtained from reference TRBV7-3 and TRBJ2-1, is as follows: GAGVSQTPSNKVTEKGKYVELRCDPISGHTALYWYRQSLGQGPEFLIYFQGTGAADDSGLPNDRFFAVRPEGSVSTLKIQRTERGDSAVYLCASSARTGINNEQFFGPGTRLTVL.

This clone was seen ten or more times. Other DNA sequences in the same sample also yield this CDR3. The chain recombines TRBV7-9 with TRBJ1-5; D gene ambiguous. Trimming pared 1 base from V and 3 bases from J, leaving 7 bases between. Germline CDR1 and CDR2: SEHNR and FQNEAQ (reference sequence). There are 14 residues in the CDR3. The CDR3 DNA is TGTGCCAGCAGCTTAGGTCAGGACAATCAGCCCCAGCATTTT. Protein product: CASSLGQDNQPQHF.

A few counts support this clone. The V call is TRBV6-5, the J call TRBJ1-4; no definite D call. Trimming shortened V by 2 bases and J by 4 bases, and 11 bases separated the two germline ends. The CDR3 has 15 amino acids. Per the germline V gene, CDR1 is MNHEY and CDR2 is SVGAGI. CDR3 residues: CASSYAFGRNEKLFF. As DNA, the CDR3 is TGTGCCAGCAGTTACGCTTTTGGCCGTAATGAAAAACTGTTTTTT.

A few counts support this clone. The chain has TRBV15 and TRBJ1-5, with 9 bases lining up with TRBD1. V gave up 6 bases and J gave up 0 bases; unmatched junction bases: 6. CDR1 and CDR2 from the germline V gene are LNHNV and YYDKDF (reference sequence). This CDR3 has 16 amino acids. CDR3 DNA: TGTGCCACCAGGGGACAGGGATTATATAGCAATCAGCCCCAGCATTTT. Amino acids: CATRGQGLYSNQPQHF.

This clone was recorded a few times. The V and J genes are TRBV28 and TRBJ1-3; 7 positions match TRBD1. After removal of 4 bases from V and 2 bases from J, the junction contained 5 bases not matched to a gene. The germline V gene encodes CDR1 MDHEN and CDR2 SYDVKM. This CDR3 comprises 15 residues. The CDR3 loop is CASSSGGVTGNTIYF. The DNA for the CDR3 is TGTGCCAGCAGTTCAGGGGGGGTTACTGGAAACACCATATATTTT. The full variable domain, with the rest looked up from reference TRBV28 and TRBJ1-3, is DVKVTQSSRYLVKRTGEKVFLECVQDMDHENMFWYRQDPGLGLRLIYFSYDVKMKEKGDIPEGYSVSREKKERFSLILESASTNQTSMYLCASSSGGVTGNTIYFGEGSWLTVV.

This clone was seen a handful of times. This chain joins TRBV4-1 and TRBJ2-3; 9 nucleotides align to TRBD1. CDR1 MGHRA and CDR2 YSYEKL come from the germline V gene. After removal of 5 bases from V and 2 bases from J, the junction contained 5 bases not matched to a gene. The CDR3 spans 15 residues. The CDR3 bases are TGCGCCAGCAGCGCCCGGGACAGGGCCACAGATACGCAGTATTTT. Protein product: CASSARDRATDTQYF.

Turning to this clone: Other DNA sequences in the same sample also yield this CDR3. The chain uses TRBV7-9 and TRBJ2-1; no definite D call. From germline, CDR1 is SEHNR and CDR2 FQNEAQ (reference sequence). Trimming stripped 1 base from V and 4 bases from J, with 5 bases between. The CDR3 contains 13 residues. This chain's CDR3 is CASSLGQYNEQFF. The CDR3, as DNA: TGTGCCAGCAGCTTAGGGCAGTACAATGAGCAGTTCTTC.

This clone was seen only a few times. The J gene is TRBJ1-4, the V gene TRBV19; D unclear. V shed 7 bases and J shed 2 bases, with 11 bases lying between them. The CDR3 is 14 residues long. Germline V CDR1 and CDR2: LNHDA, SQIVND (reference sequence). The CDR3 nucleotides read TGTGCCAGTACTCGGGCGGGGACTAATGAAAAACTGTTTTTT. This encodes CASTRAGTNEKLFF.

This clone was observed a handful of times. The V gene is TRBV18, the J gene TRBJ2-7, with D hard to call. Germline V gives CDR1 KGHSH, CDR2 LQKENI. This CDR3 spans 13 amino acids. Trimming pared 6 bases from V and 1 base from J, leaving 10 bases between. CDR3 DNA: TGTGCCAGCTCGCCGAATCCTTCCTACGAGCAGTACTTC. Translation: CASSPNPSYEQYF.